These 5 T cell receptor beta chains share one sample of origin, sequenced in a study of neoadjuvant anti-PD-1 for oral cavity cancer. Time point described: after neoadjuvant nivolumab, at surgical resection. Profiling relied on immunoSEQ multiplex PCR, and the TCRdb table lists in-frame clones only, not all of them. The repertoire has tens of thousands of clones, 27% of them found once; the top ten carry around 17%. Material: tumor tissue, obtained after nivolumab (anti-PD-1) treatment. The receptors here all came from a person aged 35-79 years with oral cavity squamous cell carcinoma.

This clone was seen a single time. The V gene is TRBV30, the J gene TRBJ2-1; D might be TRBD1 (6 bases). The CDR3 has 13 residues. Germline lookup yields CDR1 GTSNPN and CDR2 SVGIG (reference sequence). The V end was cut by 3 bases, the J end by 7 bases, with 13 bases between. The CDR3 is CAWRDSYRNEQFF. In nucleotides, the CDR3 is TGTGCCTGGAGGGACAGCTACAGGAATGAGCAGTTCTTC.

This clone has just one count. This sequence joins TRBV20-1 and TRBJ1-2; TRBD1 might be the D (5 bases). Germline-derived CDR1 and CDR2 are DFQATT and SNEGSKA (reference sequence). V was cut by 3 bases and J by 8 bases, with 10 bases left in between. The CDR3 loop spans 11 amino acids. The CDR3 nucleotides read TGCAGTGCTAGGGCAGGGAGCGGCTACACCTTC. Encoded protein: CSARAGSGYTF.

The J gene is TRBJ1-1, the V gene TRBV6-1, with unresolved D. Germline-derived CDR1 and CDR2 are MNHNS and SASEGT. Trimming cost V 2 bases and J 8 bases, with 12 bases left between them. This CDR3 is built from 13 residues. The CDR3 sequence is CASSELPSREAFF. In nucleotides, the CDR3 is TGTGCCAGCAGTGAACTGCCATCCCGAGAAGCTTTCTTT.

V and J are TRBV18 and TRBJ2-7; D might be TRBD2 (6 bases). Germline CDR1 KGHSH, CDR2 LQKENI. There are 14 residues in the CDR3. Trimming took 1 base from V and 2 from J, leaving 9 bases between them. The CDR3 protein is CASSPLAGPYEQYF. The CDR3 nucleotides are TGTGCCAGCTCACCACTCGCGGGACCCTACGAGCAGTACTTC.

This clone was observed a few times. This chain links TRBV7-3 with TRBJ1-1; D perhaps matches TRBD1 (6 bases). The CDR3 spans 15 residues. V was cut by 5 bases and J by 4 bases, with 17 bases left in between. Germline V gives CDR1 SGHTA, CDR2 FQGTGA. In DNA form, the CDR3 reads TGTGCCAGCAGCCCCTCCGGGGGCTGGGGCACTGAAGCTTTCTTT. Residues: CASSPSGGWGTEAFF.